The 21 T cell receptor beta chains presented below share a single source sample, sequenced in a study of blood T cell repertoires in COVID-19. The protocol was immunoSEQ multiplex PCR, while the TCRdb copy is restricted to in-frame clones and leaves out a portion. The table has 90,000 to 130,000 clones, around 83% seen once; the top ten hold approximately 1.5%. Material for sequencing was peripheral blood. These receptors were obtained from a man aged 35 to 55 with acute or convalescent COVID-19.

The chain uses TRBV5-4 and TRBJ2-1; 8 bases are shared with TRBD2. Losses at the gene ends were 3 bases for V and 4 bases for J; bases not matched to a gene: 6. The CDR3 covers 15 residues. CDR1 SGHNT and CDR2 YYREEE come from the germline V gene (reference sequence). DNA for the CDR3: TGTGCCAGCAGCTCTACTAGCGGCGCTTACAATGAGCAGTTCTTC. Protein: CASSSTSGAYNEQFF.

The chain employs TRBV3-1 (or the pseudogene TRBV3-2) and TRBJ1-2, with D perhaps matching TRBD1 (5 bases). Trimming took off 3 bases at V and 2 bases at J, with 16 bases between the two ends. Germline lookup yields CDR1 LGHDT and CDR2 YNNKEL (reference sequence). The CDR3 covers 16 residues. This CDR3 is CASSQSIGHSNYGYTF. The CDR3 bases are TGTGCCAGCAGCCAGTCTATCGGACACTCCAACTATGGCTACACCTTC.

Only one count was recorded for this clone. V and J are TRBV5-1 and TRBJ1-1; a possible D gene is TRBD1 (5 bases). The germline V and J ends were trimmed by 3 bases and 5 bases, with 14 bases remaining between them. From germline, CDR1 is SGHRS and CDR2 YFSETQ. The CDR3 is made up of 14 amino acids. The CDR3, as DNA: TGCGCCAGCAGCTCGGGGGTAAGGGATACTGAAGCTTTCTTT. Its protein is CASSSGVRDTEAFF.

The chain recombines TRBV18 with TRBJ2-5; D is undetermined. With 6 bases removed from V and 4 bases from J, the gap between germline ends came to 9 bases. The CDR3 has 12 amino acids. The germline V gene has CDR1 KGHSH and CDR2 LQKENI. The CDR3 nucleotides are TGTGCCAGCTCCGACTTGGGAGAGACCCAGTACTTC. Residues: CASSDLGETQYF. The full variable domain, in which reference TRBV18 and TRBJ2-5 provide the parts outside the CDR3, is NAGVMQNPRHLVRRRGQEARLRCSPMKGHSHVYWYRQLPEEGLKFMVYLQKENIIDESGMPKERFSAEFPKEGPSILRIQQVVRGDSAAYFCASSDLGETQYFGPGTRLLVL.

The chain carries TRBV9 and TRBJ2-3, with a tentative D call TRBD2 (5 bases). This CDR3 contains 14 residues. Trimming took 2 bases from V and 3 from J, leaving 10 bases between them. Germline values: CDR1 SGDLS, CDR2 YYNGEE. The DNA of the CDR3 is TGTGCCAGCAGCGTGGGAGACCCAACAGATACGCAGTATTTT. Translating it yields CASSVGDPTDTQYF. The complete variable domain, with remaining parts taken from reference TRBV9 and TRBJ2-3, reads DSGVTQTPKHLITATGQRVTLRCSPRSGDLSVYWYQQSLDQGLQFLIQYYNGEERAKGNILERFSAQQFPDLHSELNLSSLELGDSALYFCASSVGDPTDTQYFGPGTRLTVL.

The genes are TRBV9 and TRBJ1-5, with D hard to call. Germline CDR1 is SGDLS and CDR2 is YYNGEE. Trimming shortened V by 0 bases and J by 9 bases, and 10 bases separated the two germline ends. CDR3 size: 13 residues. The CDR3 spells CASSVGPSGPQHF. CDR3 nucleotide sequence: TGTGCCAGCAGCGTAGGCCCCTCGGGGCCCCAGCATTTT.

The CDR3 region has the DNA TGTGCCAGCAGCTTAGCTGGGACAGTCGATATTAACTATGGCTACACCTTC. The encoded protein is CASSLAGTVDINYGYTF. The gene calls are TRBV7-2 and TRBJ1-2; TRBD1 agrees at 7 bases. This CDR3 comprises 17 residues. Per the germline V gene, CDR1 is SGHTA and CDR2 is FQGNSA. The junction had 8 bases not matched to a gene; V was cut back by 0 bases and J by 1 base.

This chain joins TRBV7-9 and TRBJ2-7; 8 nucleotides match TRBD1. V lost 5 bases and J lost 2; bases outside the gene matches: 8. Germline CDR1 and CDR2: SEHNR and FQNEAQ (reference sequence). This CDR3 is built from 15 residues. In nucleotides, the CDR3 is TGTGCCAGCAGCCCAAAGGACAGGGTACCCTACGAGCAGTACTTC. It specifies CASSPKDRVPYEQYF.

CDR3 nucleotide sequence: TGCAGTGCTAGTTCAACAGGGGGAAGTGGTGGCTACACCTTC. Protein: CSASSTGGSGGYTF. The J gene is TRBJ1-2, the V gene TRBV20-1; 8 bases align to TRBD1. Germline trimming cut 3 bases from V and 7 bases from J; bases unmatched to any gene: 10. This CDR3 spans 14 amino acids. Germline CDR1 DFQATT, CDR2 SNEGSKA (reference sequence).

V usage is TRBV29-1 and J usage is TRBJ1-4; D is perhaps TRBD1 (6 bases). Germline loops: CDR1 SQVTM, CDR2 ANQGSEA. The germline V and J ends were trimmed by 0 bases and 8 bases, with 13 bases remaining between them. This CDR3 comprises 14 residues. Here the CDR3 DNA reads TGCAGCGTTGAAGATACAGGGCTCAGCGAAAAACTGTTTTTT. Protein sequence: CSVEDTGLSEKLFF.

The rearrangement joins TRBV2 to TRBJ2-7; D remains ambiguous. The germline CDR1 and CDR2 sequences are SNHLY and FYNNEI. The CDR3 sequence is 12 residues long. Trimming left V 1 base short and J 9 bases short, with 10 bases between. This CDR3 reads CASSEGWRGQYF. The CDR3 DNA reads TGTGCCAGCAGTGAAGGGTGGAGAGGGCAGTACTTC.

The gene calls are TRBV7-9 and TRBJ1-2; TRBD1 might be the D (6 bases). V lost 1 base and J lost 4, with 13 bases in between. This CDR3 contains 15 residues. The V gene's germline CDR1 is SEHNR and CDR2 FQNEAQ (reference sequence). CDR3: CASSLELGASYGYTF. The CDR3 DNA reads as TGTGCCAGCAGCTTAGAGCTGGGGGCTAGCTATGGCTACACCTTC.

The chain links TRBV6-5 to TRBJ1-3; weak D call: TRBD1 (5 bases). V was pared by 6 bases and J by 0 bases, with 12 bases between. The CDR3 runs to 15 residues. Germline-derived CDR1 and CDR2 are MNHEY and SVGAGI. Written as DNA, the CDR3 is TGTGCCAGCAGCCGGGACTTCAACTCTGGAAACACCATATATTTT. Encoded protein: CASSRDFNSGNTIYF.

This chain connects TRBV5-8 to TRBJ2-7; D not resolved. The CDR3 is 16 residues long. Germline V CDR1 and CDR2: SGHTS, YDEGEE. Trimming pared 1 base from V and 0 bases from J, leaving 14 bases between. CDR3 protein: CASSLMRSLGSYEQYF. In DNA, the CDR3 is TGTGCCAGCAGCTTGATGAGGTCCCTTGGCTCCTACGAGCAGTACTTC.

This sequence joins TRBV7-2 and TRBJ2-1, with D possibly matching TRBD2 (5 bases). CDR3 length: 15 residues. V lost 3 bases to trimming and J lost 6 bases, with 15 bases between them. The germline CDR1 and CDR2 sequences are SGHTA and FQGNSA. The CDR3 coding sequence is TGTGCCAGCAGCTTGCCTAGCTGGCAATTCAATGAGCAGTTCTTC. Its protein is CASSLPSWQFNEQFF.

The rearrangement uses TRBV4-1 and TRBJ1-4; weak D call: TRBD1 (5 bases). The CDR3 totals 16 residues. CDR1 and CDR2 from the germline V gene are MGHRA and YSYEKL. V was clipped by 0 bases and J by 7 bases, with 15 bases between them. The CDR3, as DNA: TGCGCCAGCAGCCAAGATAGGTGGGGGGACTCTGAAAAACTGTTTTTT. Translation gives CASSQDRWGDSEKLFF.

The chain has TRBV7-2 and TRBJ2-4; D is perhaps TRBD2 (5 bases). Germline CDR1 is SGHTA and CDR2 is FQGNSA. The CDR3 consists of 15 residues. V lost 5 bases and J 7 bases, leaving 18 bases between the germline ends. The CDR3 loop is CASSPRLNSGNIQYF. The CDR3, as DNA: TGTGCCAGCAGCCCTCGACTCAACTCGGGGAACATTCAGTACTTC.

J is TRBJ2-6 and V is TRBV7-3, with 7 bases fitting TRBD2. V lost 2 bases, J lost 0 bases, and 1 base stayed unmatched. The germline V gene encodes CDR1 SGHTA and CDR2 FQGTGA. This CDR3 comprises 16 residues. For the CDR3, the DNA is TGTGCCAGCAGCTTAGGCGGGGGCTCTGGGGCCAACGTCCTGACTTTC. Its translation is CASSLGGGSGANVLTF.

The V gene is TRBV19, the J gene TRBJ1-5, with 9 positions matching TRBD1. This CDR3 is 14 amino acids long. Trimming cost V 7 bases and J 9 bases; bases outside gene matches: 10. CDR1 LNHDA and CDR2 SQIVND come from the germline V gene (reference sequence). CDR3 protein: CASMGQGGVGPQHF. CDR3 DNA: TGTGCCAGTATGGGACAGGGAGGGGTTGGGCCCCAGCATTTT.

The V call is TRBV7-2, the J call TRBJ1-2; D not certain. Trimming cost V 2 bases and J 1 base, with 11 bases left between them. CDR1 is SGHTA and CDR2 is FQGNSA in the germline V gene. CDR3 size: 15 residues. The CDR3 region has the DNA TGTGCCAGCAGCTTATCGGCAGCGATTAACTATGGCTACACCTTC. Protein sequence: CASSLSAAINYGYTF.

The chain uses TRBV29-1 and TRBJ2-1, with TRBD2 matching 14 bases. Germline V gene data show CDR1 as SQVTM and CDR2 as ANQGSEA. V lost 7 bases, J lost 2 bases, and 4 bases stayed unmatched. The CDR3 loop spans 15 amino acids. CDR3 sequence: CSARLAGGAYNEQFF. CDR3 nucleotides: TGCAGCGCCAGACTAGCGGGAGGGGCCTACAATGAGCAGTTCTTC.